This passage covers 29 T cell receptor beta chains from one sample sequenced in a study of blood T cell repertoires in COVID-19. Using immunoSEQ multiplex PCR, the repertoire was profiled, and TCRdb retains in-frame clones only, with some absent. The sample shows 140,000 or so clones, 80% of them seen only once. Source material: peripheral blood. The origin of the receptors is a woman aged 45-65 years with acute or convalescent COVID-19.

This clone appeared a few times. The CDR3 is CASTDSTEAFF. CDR3 sequence (DNA): TGTGCCAGCACCGATAGCACTGAAGCTTTCTTT. This chain joins TRBV28 and TRBJ1-1; D gene unclear. Germline V CDR1 and CDR2: MDHEN, SYDVKM. Trimming cost V 7 bases and J 4 bases, with 7 bases left between them. This CDR3 comprises 11 residues.

The V gene is TRBV5-1, the J gene TRBJ1-5, with 9 positions matching TRBD1. In germline, CDR1 is SGHRS, CDR2 YFSETQ. J gave up 5 bases and V 3 bases, and 6 bases lay outside the gene matches. The CDR3 covers 15 residues. This CDR3 reads CASSWGQGLDQPQHF. The CDR3 region has the DNA TGCGCCAGCAGCTGGGGACAGGGTCTTGATCAGCCCCAGCATTTT. Full variable domain (remainder filled in from reference TRBV5-1 and TRBJ1-5): KAGVTQTPRYLIKTRGQQVTLSCSPISGHRSVSWYQQTPGQGLQFLFEYFSETQRNKGNFPGRFSGRQFSNSRSEMNVSTLELGDSALYLCASSWGQGLDQPQHFGDGTRLSIL.

This clone was found a few times. This rearrangement joins TRBV2 to TRBJ1-1; 9 bases map to TRBD1. With 8 bases clipped from V and 4 bases from J, the junction kept 2 bases outside the gene matches. This CDR3 spans 12 amino acids. CDR1 and CDR2 from the germline V gene are SNHLY and FYNNEI. This chain's CDR3 is CASGQGSTEAFF. CDR3 bases: TGTGCCAGCGGACAGGGGTCCACTGAAGCTTTCTTT.

This clone was detected once. V usage is TRBV7-3 and J usage is TRBJ1-6; 10 bases align to TRBD1. The CDR3 has 16 amino acids. V shed 4 bases, J shed 5 bases, and the junction held 5 bases outside the gene matches. Germline V gene sequence: CDR1 SGHTA, CDR2 FQGTGA. CDR3 sequence: CASSSRDRGNNSPLHF. Here the CDR3 DNA reads TGTGCCAGCAGCTCCCGGGACAGGGGTAATAATTCACCCCTCCACTTT.

V is TRBV7-6 and J is TRBJ2-1; TRBD1 might be the D (5 bases). The CDR3 has 14 amino acids. From germline, CDR1 is SGHVS and CDR2 FNYEAQ. V lost 1 base and J lost 6, with 10 bases in between. The CDR3 sequence is CASSLGTSFNEQFF. The CDR3 DNA reads as TGTGCCAGCAGCTTAGGGACATCATTCAATGAGCAGTTCTTC.

The table lists this clone with a few counts. This chain joins TRBV27 and TRBJ2-5, with D uncertain. The CDR3 consists of 15 residues. The germline V gene encodes CDR1 MNHEY and CDR2 SMNVEV (reference sequence). The V and J ends lost 3 bases and 7 bases respectively, with 18 bases between them. CDR3 amino acids: CASSFGLASLGTQYF. DNA for the CDR3: TGTGCCAGCAGTTTTGGTCTTGCTAGTCTAGGGACCCAGTACTTC.

The gene calls are TRBV6-5 and TRBJ1-5; the match to TRBD1 covers 7 bases. This CDR3 has 14 amino acids. V shed 0 bases and J 7 bases; nucleotides not matched to a gene: 3. Germline V lookup: CDR1 MNHEY, CDR2 SVGAGI. The CDR3 loop reads CASSYSGGRQPQHF. The CDR3 nucleotides read TGTGCCAGCAGTTACTCAGGGGGCAGGCAGCCCCAGCATTTT.

This clone appeared a single time. The CDR3 here is CASSSPGLWAGDTQYF. CDR3 sequence (DNA): TGTGCCAGCAGCTCCCCCGGCCTCTGGGCTGGTGATACGCAGTATTTT. V gene TRBV7-9 combines with J gene TRBJ2-3; no clear D. V lost 4 bases, J lost 6 bases, and 20 bases lay in between. Germline V gene data show CDR1 as SEHNR and CDR2 as FQNEAQ (reference sequence). CDR3 length equals 16 residues. The full variable domain, its missing parts supplied by reference TRBV7-9 and TRBJ2-3, is DTGVSQNPRHKITKRGQNVTFRCDPISEHNRLYWYRQTLGQGPEFLTYFQNEAQLEKSRLLSDRFSAERPKGSFSTLEIQRTEQGDSAMYLCASSSPGLWAGDTQYFGPGTRLTVL.

V and J are TRBV6-5 and TRBJ1-2; D unclear. The V end lost 5 bases, the J end lost 9 bases, and 10 bases lay between the germline ends. CDR1 MNHEY and CDR2 SVGAGI come from the germline V gene. The CDR3 has 11 residues. The CDR3 spells CASSIDGSYTF. In DNA, the CDR3 is TGTGCCAGCAGTATAGACGGGAGCTACACCTTC.

The rearrangement uses TRBV30 and TRBJ1-4; the match to TRBD1 covers 7 bases. The germline gives CDR1 GTSNPN, CDR2 SVGIG (reference sequence). The ends lost 4 bases at V and 6 bases at J; junction bases unmatched: 8. The CDR3 spans 14 residues. DNA of the CDR3: TGTGCCTGGACCAAGGGACAGAGTGATGAAAAACTGTTTTTT. Residues: CAWTKGQSDEKLFF.

The chain couples TRBV19 to TRBJ2-2, with TRBD2 as a possible D gene (6 bases). The CDR3 totals 15 residues. V was cut by 3 bases and J by 3 bases, with 11 bases left in between. Germline V gives CDR1 LNHDA, CDR2 SQIVND (reference sequence). For the CDR3, the DNA is TGTGCCAGTAGTATGCGGGGTTCCGACACCGGGGAGCTGTTTTTT. It translates to CASSMRGSDTGELFF.

This sequence joins TRBV7-8 and TRBJ2-7, with a possible D match to TRBD2 (6 bases). This CDR3 region has 14 residues. Looked up from germline, CDR1 is SGHVS and CDR2 is FQNEAQ. Trimming shortened V by 1 base and J by 3 bases, and 10 bases separated the two germline ends. The CDR3 region has the DNA TGTGCCAGCAGCTTAGTCCAGGAGGGCTACGAGCAGTACTTC. It is translated as CASSLVQEGYEQYF.

V is TRBV29-1 and J is TRBJ2-5, with a possible D match to TRBD2 (5 bases). Germline CDR1 and CDR2: SQVTM and ANQGSEA. The CDR3 is 12 residues long. The CDR3 DNA follows: TGCAGTGCCCGCCGGGAAGGGGAGACCCAGTACTTC. This gives the protein CSARREGETQYF.

DNA of the CDR3: TGTGCCAGCAGCCCCCGGACTGAAGCTTTCTTT. Its translation is CASSPRTEAFF. This chain links TRBV12-3 or TRBV12-4 with TRBJ1-1; D is unresolved. V dropped 6 bases and J dropped 5 bases, with 7 bases sitting between them. CDR3 length: 11 amino acids.

The genes are TRBV5-1 and TRBJ1-4, with D uncertain. The CDR3 runs to 14 residues. The V end was cut by 4 bases, the J end by 5 bases, with 12 bases between. CDR1 and CDR2 (germline): SGHRS, YFSETQ. Here the CDR3 DNA reads TGCGCCAGCAGCCGGGAAGGACGGAATGAAAAACTGTTTTTT. Protein product: CASSREGRNEKLFF.

V usage is TRBV15 and J usage is TRBJ1-1, with D possibly matching TRBD1 (6 bases). Germline assignment: CDR1 LNHNV and CDR2 YYDKDF (reference sequence). CDR3 size: 15 residues. The germline V and J ends were trimmed by 5 bases and 0 bases, with 13 bases remaining between them. DNA of the CDR3: TGTGCCACCAGCCTACCGGACAGTATGAACACTGAAGCTTTCTTT. Amino acid sequence: CATSLPDSMNTEAFF.

This sequence joins TRBV11-3 and TRBJ2-5, with D hard to call. The V end was cut by 5 bases, the J end by 7 bases, with 14 bases between. The CDR3 has 13 residues. The V gene's germline CDR1 is SGHNT and CDR2 YENEEA. The CDR3 nucleotides read TGTGCCAGCAGCGATACCCTTCGAGGGACCCAGTACTTC. Translated: CASSDTLRGTQYF.

The chain couples TRBV5-6 to TRBJ1-2, with a tentative D call TRBD1 (5 bases). In germline, CDR1 is SGHDT, CDR2 YYEEEE. The CDR3 extends over 15 amino acids. With 4 bases removed from V and 4 bases from J, the gap between germline ends came to 17 bases. The CDR3 bases are TGTGCCAGCAGCCCCTGGCATTCTGGGGCCTATGGCTACACCTTC. Translated, it gives CASSPWHSGAYGYTF.

J is TRBJ2-2 and V is TRBV19, with D possibly TRBD1 on 6 matching bases. V lost 8 bases, J lost 2 bases, and 12 bases lay in between. The length of the CDR3 is 14 residues. Germline assignment: CDR1 LNHDA and CDR2 SQIVND (reference sequence). CDR3 nucleotides: TGTGCCAGTTACCGGACAGCCAACACCGGGGAGCTGTTTTTT. Translating it yields CASYRTANTGELFF.

In its sample, this clone was seen many times. J is TRBJ2-1 and V is TRBV19; D might be TRBD2 (5 bases). The V and J ends lost 7 bases and 7 bases respectively, with 11 bases between them. The CDR3 sequence is 12 residues long. Germline V CDR1 and CDR2: LNHDA, SQIVND (reference sequence). The CDR3 reads CASKRSGNEQFF. The CDR3 DNA reads TGTGCCAGTAAACGATCGGGGAATGAGCAGTTCTTC.

The chain uses TRBV6-1 and TRBJ1-4; the match to TRBD1 covers 7 bases. V lost 3 bases to trimming and J lost 3 bases; unmatched junction nucleotides: 4. The germline CDR1 and CDR2 sequences are MNHNS and SASEGT. The CDR3 consists of 15 residues. The CDR3: CASSDTGEANEKLFF. CDR3 nucleotide sequence: TGTGCCAGCAGTGATACAGGGGAAGCTAATGAAAAACTGTTTTTT.

The genes are TRBV12-5 and TRBJ2-1; 9 nucleotides align to TRBD1. After removal of 0 bases from V and 5 bases from J, the junction contained 2 bases not matched to a gene. The germline gives CDR1 LGHNT, CDR2 FRNRAP. The CDR3 consists of 15 residues. CDR3 residues: CASGLVGQGDNEQFF. The CDR3 bases are TGTGCTAGTGGTTTGGTGGGACAGGGAGACAATGAGCAGTTCTTC.

This chain connects TRBV24-1 to TRBJ1-2; 7 bases map to TRBD1. V was clipped by 5 bases and J by 3 bases; unmatched bases: 8. Germline assignment: CDR1 KGHDR and CDR2 SFDVKD. The CDR3 spans 15 residues. CDR3 DNA: TGTGCCACCAGTGCCCCGACAGGGAAGGACTATGGCTACACCTTC. It specifies CATSAPTGKDYGYTF.

The chain employs TRBV7-3 and TRBJ2-1; D perhaps matches TRBD2 (5 bases). Trimming removed 5 bases at V and 0 bases at J, with 11 bases between. Germline V gene sequence: CDR1 SGHTA, CDR2 FQGTGA. The length of the CDR3 is 15 residues. CDR3 sequence: CASSLATSSYNEQFF. The CDR3, as DNA: TGTGCCAGCAGCCTAGCTACCAGCTCCTACAATGAGCAGTTCTTC.

The gene calls are TRBV12-3 or TRBV12-4 and TRBJ1-5, with TRBD1 as a possible D gene (5 bases). Deletions cut 4 bases from V and 5 bases from J, with 6 bases between. This CDR3 has 12 amino acids. The CDR3 protein is CASSSGYQPQHF. In DNA, the CDR3 is TGTGCCAGCAGTTCAGGGTATCAGCCCCAGCATTTT.

CDR3 amino acids: CASSPAGGPPISYNSPLHF. CDR3 nucleotides: TGTGCCAGTAGTCCCGCCGGGGGTCCCCCAATCTCCTATAATTCACCCCTCCACTTT. V gene TRBV19 combines with J gene TRBJ1-6, with a tentative D call TRBD1 (5 bases). V was shortened by 5 bases and J by 0 bases, with 20 bases between the two germline ends. Per the germline V gene, CDR1 is LNHDA and CDR2 is SQIVND (reference sequence). The CDR3 contains 19 residues.

This sequence joins TRBV6-1 and TRBJ1-3, with D possibly matching TRBD1 (5 bases). V was clipped by 2 bases and J by 4 bases, with 12 bases between them. CDR1 is MNHNS, CDR2 SASEGT, per germline. The length of the CDR3 is 15 residues. The CDR3 DNA sequence: TGTGCCAGCAGTGAAAGGGGAAGGACCGGAAACACCATATATTTT. Protein sequence: CASSERGRTGNTIYF.

The chain couples TRBV7-2 to TRBJ1-4, with D hard to call. This CDR3 contains 15 residues. Germline V gene data show CDR1 as SGHTA and CDR2 as FQGNSA. V was trimmed by 5 bases and J by 7 bases, leaving 17 bases between them. The CDR3 sequence is CASSPSGRGVEKLFF. Here the CDR3 DNA reads TGTGCCAGCAGCCCAAGCGGCCGGGGAGTTGAAAAACTGTTTTTT.

This clone was counted once. The V and J genes are TRBV2 and TRBJ1-1, with 8 bases aligning to TRBD1. The CDR3 sequence is 15 residues long. V lost 8 bases to trimming and J lost 0 bases; unmatched junction nucleotides: 8. The germline V gene encodes CDR1 SNHLY and CDR2 FYNNEI. The CDR3 loop is CASGWDRSMNTEAFF. CDR3 sequence (DNA): TGTGCCAGCGGATGGGACAGGAGTATGAACACTGAAGCTTTCTTT.